The next 26 T cell receptor beta chains were all read from a single sample in a study of T cells in Graves' hyperthyroidism and ophthalmopathy. RNA transcripts gave rise to amplified TCR beta CDR3 regions. HTBI primers were employed in a first-round RT-PCR of the TCR CDR3. TCRdb passed the multiplex PCR reads through MiXCR, listing each CDR3 protein once. Among hundreds of thousands of distinct CDR3 sequences, about 17% were seen once, and the ten largest hold about 41%. The sample comprised blood. These receptors were taken from a man aged 40-55 years with Graves' hyperthyroidism.

V and J are TRBV9 and TRBJ1-1, with 8 positions matching TRBD1. V lost 10 bases and J lost 5; bases outside the gene matches: 13. The CDR3 has 14 amino acids. CDR1 is SGDLS and CDR2 is YYNGEE in the germline V gene. This CDR3 reads CARQGLPERTEAFF. The CDR3 nucleotides read TGTGCCCGACAGGGGCTCCCTGAGCGTACTGAAGCTTTCTTT. Complete variable domain (other parts from reference TRBV9 and TRBJ1-1): DSGVTQTPKHLITATGQRVTLRCSPRSGDLSVYWYQQSLDQGLQFLIQYYNGEERAKGNILERFSAQQFPDLHSELNLSSLELGDSALYFCARQGLPERTEAFFGQGTRLTVV.

The J gene is TRBJ2-7, the V gene TRBV7-3, with D possibly called TRBD1 or TRBD2 (5 bases each). Germline V lookup: CDR1 SGHTA, CDR2 FQGTGA. Trimming removed 7 bases at V and 0 bases at J, with 13 bases between. The CDR3 has 14 amino acids. CDR3 in amino acids: CASKKRGNSYEQYF. As DNA, the CDR3 is TGTGCCAGCAAGAAGAGGGGCAACTCCTACGAGCAGTACTTC.

This clonotype was found a few times. The chain employs TRBV13 and TRBJ2-1; the D is unclear. The ends were cut back, 7 bases at V and 7 bases at J, with 14 bases in the middle. The CDR3 totals 13 residues. Germline CDR1 and CDR2: PRHDT and FYEKMQ (reference sequence). For the CDR3, the DNA is TGTGCCAGCAAAGTATTATTGGGGAATGAGCAGTTCTTC. Translating it yields CASKVLLGNEQFF.

The J gene is TRBJ2-7, the V gene TRBV19, with 10 bases matching TRBD1. Germline assignment: CDR1 LNHDA and CDR2 SQIVND (reference sequence). The CDR3 runs to 15 residues. The V segment lost 3 bases and the J segment 1 base; nucleotides outside the gene matches: 3. The DNA for the CDR3 is TGTGCCAGTAGTATGGGACAGGGGATTTCCTACGAGCAGTACTTC. This gives the protein CASSMGQGISYEQYF.

This clonotype was seen a handful of times. The chain employs TRBV5-6 and TRBJ1-5, with 7 bases identical to TRBD1. The germline CDR1 and CDR2 sequences are SGHDT and YYEEEE. V gave up 0 bases and J gave up 6 bases; unmatched junction bases: 21. This CDR3 has 20 residues. The CDR3 nucleotides are TGTGCCAGCAGCTTGGATACTAAGGACAGGACTCTTGAGTGGGGTCAGCCCCAGCATTTT. Translating gives CASSLDTKDRTLEWGQPQHF.

There are many counts of this clonotype. This sequence joins TRBV5-1 and TRBJ2-5; the D is unclear. Germline lookup yields CDR1 SGHRS and CDR2 YFSETQ. V was pared by 7 bases and J by 5 bases, with 15 bases between. This CDR3 has 13 amino acids. CDR3 amino acids: CASRPTQRETQYF. CDR3 sequence (DNA): TGCGCCAGCCGACCGACTCAACGGGAGACCCAGTACTTC.

This clonotype was observed at least ten times. This sequence joins TRBV2 and TRBJ1-2; D possibly corresponds to TRBD1 (5 bases). CDR3 length equals 13 residues. Germline lookup yields CDR1 SNHLY and CDR2 FYNNEI. The V end lost 4 bases, the J end lost 5 bases, and 11 bases lay between the germline ends. The CDR3 region is CASSVGPGYGYTF. The CDR3 DNA is TGTGCCAGCAGTGTGGGACCGGGGTATGGCTACACCTTC.

The chain couples TRBV5-1 to TRBJ2-5; 11 bases match TRBD2. The length of the CDR3 is 18 residues. The ends lost 0 bases at V and 3 bases at J; junction bases unmatched: 10. CDR1 is SGHRS, CDR2 YFSETQ, per germline. CDR3 amino acids: CASSLAVIAGGREETQYF. The CDR3 region has the DNA TGCGCCAGCAGCTTGGCAGTGATAGCGGGGGGGCGCGAAGAGACCCAGTACTTC. Complete variable domain (other parts from reference TRBV5-1 and TRBJ2-5): KAGVTQTPRYLIKTRGQQVTLSCSPISGHRSVSWYQQTPGQGLQFLFEYFSETQRNKGNFPGRFSGRQFSNSRSEMNVSTLELGDSALYLCASSLAVIAGGREETQYFGPGTRLLVL.

This clonotype was observed a few times. The chain has TRBV16 and TRBJ1-1, with D uncertain. This CDR3 spans 15 amino acids. CDR1 and CDR2 from the germline V gene are KGHSY and FQNENV. The germline V and J ends were trimmed by 1 base and 3 bases, with 12 bases remaining between them. The CDR3 nucleotides read TGTGCCAGCAGCCAATTAGGGCTATCGGACACTGAAGCTTTCTTT. This gives the protein CASSQLGLSDTEAFF.

This clonotype occurred many times. The chain links TRBV28 to TRBJ1-6; tentatively, D is TRBD1 (6 bases). Trimming shortened V by 2 bases and J by 6 bases, and 14 bases separated the two germline ends. The CDR3 runs to 16 residues. CDR1 MDHEN and CDR2 SYDVKM come from the germline V gene. For the CDR3, the DNA is TGTGCCAGCAGTTTAAATGAGGGGGATAGTAATTCACCCCTCCACTTT. Protein: CASSLNEGDSNSPLHF.

This clonotype was found a few times. The chain links TRBV29-1 to TRBJ2-2; D ambiguous. Looked up from germline, CDR1 is SQVTM and CDR2 is ANQGSEA. V lost 7 bases to trimming and J lost 1 base, with 7 bases between them. The CDR3 length is 12 residues. The CDR3 here is CSAVENTGELFF. The DNA of the CDR3 is TGCAGCGCCGTGGAGAACACCGGGGAGCTGTTTTTT.

Worth noting for this clonotype: This sequence may be a read error, since a much larger clone differs from it by one base. The chain combines TRBV6-2 or TRBV6-3 with TRBJ2-7, with 8 bases fitting TRBD1. The germline V gene encodes CDR1 MNHEY and CDR2 SVGEGT. The CDR3 is 16 residues long. The CDR3 DNA reads TGTGCCGGCAGTTATACTGCCCGGGACAGGCACTACGAGCAGTACTTC. Its translation is CAGSYTARDRHYEQYF.

This clonotype was seen many times. V usage is TRBV20-1 and J usage is TRBJ2-5; weak D call: TRBD2 (7 bases). Trimming removed 6 bases at V and 7 bases at J, with 27 bases between. The CDR3 sequence is 16 residues long. The germline V gene has CDR1 DFQATT and CDR2 SNEGSKA (reference sequence). The CDR3 is CSARPSGGQKRGTQYF. CDR3 in DNA: TGCAGTGCCCGTCCGTCGGGGGGCCAAAAACGAGGGACCCAGTACTTC.

The rearrangement links TRBV28 to TRBJ1-5; 7 bases line up with TRBD1. Germline V CDR1 and CDR2: MDHEN, SYDVKM. J was trimmed by 0 bases and V by 7 bases; bases with no gene match: 9. This CDR3 region has 16 residues. For the CDR3, the DNA is TGTGCCAGCATTTCACAGGGGACGGATAGCAATCAGCCCCAGCATTTT. This gives the protein CASISQGTDSNQPQHF.

Ten or more counts support this clonotype. As DNA, the CDR3 is TGTGCCAGCAGCTTAAAGAGTGGGGCCAGCTCTGGAAACACCATATATTTT. Amino acids: CASSLKSGASSGNTIYF. The V call is TRBV7-9, the J call TRBJ1-3, with TRBD1 as a possible D gene (5 bases). CDR3 length: 17 amino acids. V was pared by 2 bases and J by 0 bases, with 14 bases between. CDR1 SEHNR and CDR2 FQNEAQ come from the germline V gene (reference sequence).

This clonotype was picked up a small number of times. The genes are TRBV7-3 and TRBJ2-6; no clear D. The germline V and J ends were trimmed by 1 base and 0 bases, with 16 bases remaining between them. CDR1 is SGHTA and CDR2 is FQGTGA in the germline V gene. The CDR3 is 19 residues long. CDR3 protein: CASSLRASPRPSGANVLTF. In nucleotides, the CDR3 is TGTGCCAGCAGCTTAAGGGCCTCACCCCGGCCCTCTGGGGCCAACGTCCTGACTTTC.

This clonotype came up a few times. V and J are TRBV12-3 or TRBV12-4 and TRBJ1-4, with D perhaps TRBD1 (5 bases). Trimming stripped 2 bases from V and 6 bases from J, with 10 bases between. The CDR3 is 14 amino acids. In DNA form, the CDR3 reads TGTGCCAGCAGTTTATGGGGGGGGGATGAAAAACTGTTTTTT. Encoded protein: CASSLWGGDEKLFF.

This clonotype was seen repeatedly, ten times or more. This chain connects TRBV7-9 to TRBJ1-2, with unresolved D. CDR1 and CDR2 from the germline V gene are SEHNR and FQNEAQ (reference sequence). The V gene lost 6 bases and the J gene lost 8 bases, with 19 bases spanning the gap. This CDR3 has 14 amino acids. CDR3 in amino acids: CASSPQPELGGYTF. The CDR3 DNA is TGTGCCAGCAGTCCCCAGCCCGAGTTGGGGGGCTACACCTTC.

In this sample, this clonotype turned up once. V gene TRBV4-1 combines with J gene TRBJ1-1; D call uncertain. V shed 1 base and J shed 7 bases, with 10 bases lying between them. The length of the CDR3 is 13 residues. Germline CDR1 MGHRA, CDR2 YSYEKL. CDR3 amino acids: CASSQAGRSEAFF. The DNA of the CDR3 is TGCGCCAGCAGCCAAGCTGGACGAAGTGAAGCTTTCTTT.

V and J are TRBV9 and TRBJ1-3, with 10 bases lining up with TRBD1. The germline CDR1 and CDR2 sequences are SGDLS and YYNGEE. V lost 3 bases, J lost 4 bases, and 4 bases stayed unmatched. The CDR3 sequence is 15 residues long. The CDR3 sequence is CASSGQGASGNTIYF. Here the CDR3 DNA reads TGTGCCAGCAGCGGACAGGGGGCATCGGGAAACACCATATATTTT. Filled out from reference TRBV9 and TRBJ1-3, the complete variable domain reads DSGVTQTPKHLITATGQRVTLRCSPRSGDLSVYWYQQSLDQGLQFLIQYYNGEERAKGNILERFSAQQFPDLHSELNLSSLELGDSALYFCASSGQGASGNTIYFGEGSWLTVV.

This clonotype turned up a few times. The chain is built from TRBV6-1 and TRBJ2-2; 7 nucleotides match TRBD1. Germline-derived CDR1 and CDR2 are MNHNS and SASEGT. The trim removed 7 bases at V and 1 base at J, leaving 12 bases unmatched. This CDR3 contains 17 residues. The CDR3 is CASMVERQGVNTGELFF. CDR3 coding DNA: TGTGCCAGCATGGTCGAACGACAGGGTGTGAACACCGGGGAGCTGTTTTTT.

This clonotype was detected ten times or more. V is TRBV28 and J is TRBJ1-2; a possible D gene is TRBD1 (5 bases). The CDR3 runs to 12 residues. The V gene lost 5 bases and the J gene lost 7 bases, with 11 bases spanning the gap. Germline V gene data show CDR1 as MDHEN and CDR2 as SYDVKM. CDR3 bases: TGTGCCAGCAGTCCCGGGACGGTTGGCTACACCTTC. It translates to CASSPGTVGYTF.

This clonotype was detected many times. The V and J genes are TRBV5-1 and TRBJ2-3; 8 bases are a match to TRBD2. The CDR3 totals 16 residues. The junction had 6 bases not matched to a gene; V was cut back by 0 bases and J by 3 bases. Per the germline V gene, CDR1 is SGHRS and CDR2 is YFSETQ. In nucleotides, the CDR3 is TGCGCCAGCAGCTTGGAGGCCGGGGGGGCTACAGATACGCAGTATTTT. This codes for CASSLEAGGATDTQYF.

The chain has TRBV5-1 and TRBJ1-1; D remains unclear. The CDR3 length is 14 residues. The germline CDR1 and CDR2 sequences are SGHRS and YFSETQ. The germline V and J ends were trimmed by 0 bases and 0 bases, with 6 bases remaining between them. The CDR3 region is CASSLVGLNTEAFF. Here the CDR3 DNA reads TGCGCCAGCAGCTTGGTAGGGTTGAACACTGAAGCTTTCTTT.

The rearrangement joins TRBV4-3 to TRBJ1-5; 7 bases are shared with TRBD1. This CDR3 is built from 14 residues. With V trimmed by 4 bases and J by 5 bases, 5 bases remained unmatched. The germline V gene has CDR1 LGHNA and CDR2 YSLEER. CDR3 coding DNA: TGCGCCAGCAGCCCTACAGGGGATTATCAGCCCCAGCATTTT. It translates to CASSPTGDYQPQHF.

This clonotype came up a few times. This chain connects TRBV7-3 to TRBJ2-2, with 7 bases matching TRBD2. J was trimmed by 4 bases and V by 3 bases; bases with no gene match: 8. The length of the CDR3 is 16 residues. Looked up from germline, CDR1 is SGHTA and CDR2 is FQGTGA. The CDR3 nucleotides are TGTGCCAGCAGCTTGTCCGGCGGCGGGAGCACCGGGGAGCTGTTTTTT. It is translated as CASSLSGGGSTGELFF.